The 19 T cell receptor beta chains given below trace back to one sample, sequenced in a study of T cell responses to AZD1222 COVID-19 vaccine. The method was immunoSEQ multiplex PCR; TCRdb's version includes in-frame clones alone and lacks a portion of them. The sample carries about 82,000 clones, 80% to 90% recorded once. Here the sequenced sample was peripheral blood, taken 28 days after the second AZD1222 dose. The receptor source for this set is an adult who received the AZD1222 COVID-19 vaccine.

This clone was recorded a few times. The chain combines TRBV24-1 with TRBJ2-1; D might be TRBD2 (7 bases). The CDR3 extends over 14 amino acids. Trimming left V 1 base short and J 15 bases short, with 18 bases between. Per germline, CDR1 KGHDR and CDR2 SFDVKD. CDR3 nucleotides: TGTGCCACCAGTGATTTCGTAGGGGTTCGGGGGGCGTTCTTC. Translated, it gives CATSDFVGVRGAFF.

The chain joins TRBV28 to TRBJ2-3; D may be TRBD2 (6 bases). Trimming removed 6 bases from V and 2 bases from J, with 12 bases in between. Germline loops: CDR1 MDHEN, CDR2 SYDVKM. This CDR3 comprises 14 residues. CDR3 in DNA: TGTGCCAGCAGCCTGGGGGGATTCACAGATACGCAGTATTTT. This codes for CASSLGGFTDTQYF. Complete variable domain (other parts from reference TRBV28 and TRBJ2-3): DVKVTQSSRYLVKRTGEKVFLECVQDMDHENMFWYRQDPGLGLRLIYFSYDVKMKEKGDIPEGYSVSREKKERFSLILESASTNQTSMYLCASSLGGFTDTQYFGPGTRLTVL.

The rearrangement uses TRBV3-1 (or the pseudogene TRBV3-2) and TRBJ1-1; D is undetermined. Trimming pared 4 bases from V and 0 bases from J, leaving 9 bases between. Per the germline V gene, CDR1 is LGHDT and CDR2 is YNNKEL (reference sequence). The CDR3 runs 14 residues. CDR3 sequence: CASSLPGVNTEAFF. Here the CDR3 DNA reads TGTGCCAGCAGCCTCCCCGGCGTGAACACTGAAGCTTTCTTT.

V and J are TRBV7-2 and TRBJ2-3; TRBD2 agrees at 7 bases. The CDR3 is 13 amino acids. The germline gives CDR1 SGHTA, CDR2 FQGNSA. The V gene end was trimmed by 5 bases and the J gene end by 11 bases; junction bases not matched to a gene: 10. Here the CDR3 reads CASSPGLAGEQYF. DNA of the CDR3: TGTGCCAGCAGCCCTGGTTTGGCGGGGGAGCAGTATTTT.

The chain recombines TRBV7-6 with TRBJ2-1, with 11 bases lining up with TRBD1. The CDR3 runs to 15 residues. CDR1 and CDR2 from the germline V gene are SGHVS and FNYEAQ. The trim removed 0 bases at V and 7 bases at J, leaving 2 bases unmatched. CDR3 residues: CASSLAGTGGNEQFF. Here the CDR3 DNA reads TGTGCCAGCAGCTTAGCCGGGACAGGGGGGAATGAGCAGTTCTTC.

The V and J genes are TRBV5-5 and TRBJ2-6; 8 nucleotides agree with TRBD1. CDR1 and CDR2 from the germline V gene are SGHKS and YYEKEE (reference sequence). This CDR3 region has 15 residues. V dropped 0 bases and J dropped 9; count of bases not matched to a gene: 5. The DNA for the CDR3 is TGTGCCAGCAGCTTGGTGGCAGGGGGCCTCAACGTCCTGACTTTC. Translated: CASSLVAGGLNVLTF.

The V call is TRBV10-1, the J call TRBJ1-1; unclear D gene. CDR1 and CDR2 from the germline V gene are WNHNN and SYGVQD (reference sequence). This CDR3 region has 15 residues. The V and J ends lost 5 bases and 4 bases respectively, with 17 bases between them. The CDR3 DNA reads TGCGCCAGCAGTCGAGACGCAGAGCCCGGCACTGAAGCTTTCTTT. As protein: CASSRDAEPGTEAFF.

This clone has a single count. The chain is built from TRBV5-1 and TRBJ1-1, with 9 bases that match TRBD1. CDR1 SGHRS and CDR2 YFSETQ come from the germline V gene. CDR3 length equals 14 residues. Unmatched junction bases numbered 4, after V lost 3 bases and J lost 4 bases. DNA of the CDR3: TGCGCCAGCAGCTCGAGACAGGGGGGCACTGAAGCTTTCTTT. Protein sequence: CASSSRQGGTEAFF.

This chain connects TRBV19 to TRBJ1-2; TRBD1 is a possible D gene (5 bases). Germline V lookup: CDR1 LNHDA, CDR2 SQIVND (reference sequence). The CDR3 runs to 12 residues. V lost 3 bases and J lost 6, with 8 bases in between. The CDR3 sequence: CASSIAGNGYTF. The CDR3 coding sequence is TGTGCCAGTAGTATTGCAGGGAATGGCTACACCTTC.

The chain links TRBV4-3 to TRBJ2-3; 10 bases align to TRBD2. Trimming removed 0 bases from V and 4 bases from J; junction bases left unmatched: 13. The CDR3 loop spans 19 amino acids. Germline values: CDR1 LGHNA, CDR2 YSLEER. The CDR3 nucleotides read TGCGCCAGCAGCCAAGAAGGTTGGAGTAGCGGGGGGCGTCCAGATACGCAGTATTTT. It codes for CASSQEGWSSGGRPDTQYF.

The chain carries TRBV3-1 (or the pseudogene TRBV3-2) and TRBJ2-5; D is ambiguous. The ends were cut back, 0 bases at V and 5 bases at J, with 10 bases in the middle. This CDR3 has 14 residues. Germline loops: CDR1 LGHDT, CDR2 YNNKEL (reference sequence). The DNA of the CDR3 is TGTGCCAGCAGCCAAGAGTTAAATCGGGAGACCCAGTACTTC. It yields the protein CASSQELNRETQYF.

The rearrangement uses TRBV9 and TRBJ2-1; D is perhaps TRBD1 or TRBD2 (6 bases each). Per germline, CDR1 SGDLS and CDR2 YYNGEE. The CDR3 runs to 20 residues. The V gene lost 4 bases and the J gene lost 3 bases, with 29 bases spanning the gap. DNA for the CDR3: TGTGCCAGCAGCCCCTCACGCTTGGGGTCGGGGGCCGGGTTCTACAATGAGCAGTTCTTC. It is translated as CASSPSRLGSGAGFYNEQFF.

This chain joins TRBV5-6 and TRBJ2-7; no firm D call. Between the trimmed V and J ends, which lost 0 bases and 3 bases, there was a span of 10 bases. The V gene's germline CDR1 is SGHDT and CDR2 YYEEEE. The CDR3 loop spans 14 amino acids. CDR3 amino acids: CASSLGPSFYEQYV. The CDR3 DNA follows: TGTGCCAGCAGCTTGGGTCCCAGCTTCTACGAGCAGTACGTC.

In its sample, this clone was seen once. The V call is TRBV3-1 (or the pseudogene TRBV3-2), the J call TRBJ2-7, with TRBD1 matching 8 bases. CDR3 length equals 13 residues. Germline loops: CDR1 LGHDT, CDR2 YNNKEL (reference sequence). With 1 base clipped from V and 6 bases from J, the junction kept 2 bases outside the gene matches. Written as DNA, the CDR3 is TGTGCCAGCAGCCAAGGAACAGGGGGCGAGCAGTACGTC. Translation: CASSQGTGGEQYV.

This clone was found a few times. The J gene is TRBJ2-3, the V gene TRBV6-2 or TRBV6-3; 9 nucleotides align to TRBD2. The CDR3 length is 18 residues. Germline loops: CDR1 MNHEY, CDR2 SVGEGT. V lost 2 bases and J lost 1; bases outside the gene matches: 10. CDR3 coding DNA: TGTGCCAGCAGTTACGACGCGGGAGGGCCCGAGGGCACAGATACGCAGTATTTT. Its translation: CASSYDAGGPEGTDTQYF.

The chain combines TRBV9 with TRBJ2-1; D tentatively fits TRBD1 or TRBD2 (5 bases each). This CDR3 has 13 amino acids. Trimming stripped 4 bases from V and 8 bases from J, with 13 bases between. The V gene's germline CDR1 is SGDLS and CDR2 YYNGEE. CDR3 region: CASSRGVQYEQFF. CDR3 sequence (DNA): TGTGCCAGCAGCCGAGGGGTCCAATATGAGCAGTTCTTC.

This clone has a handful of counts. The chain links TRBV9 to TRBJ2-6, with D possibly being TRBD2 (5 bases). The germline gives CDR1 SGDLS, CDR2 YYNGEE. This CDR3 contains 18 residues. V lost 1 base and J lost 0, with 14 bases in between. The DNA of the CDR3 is TGTGCCAGCAGCGTAAGGGAGCGGCCTAGCTCTGGGGCCAACGTCCTGACTTTC. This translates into CASSVRERPSSGANVLTF.

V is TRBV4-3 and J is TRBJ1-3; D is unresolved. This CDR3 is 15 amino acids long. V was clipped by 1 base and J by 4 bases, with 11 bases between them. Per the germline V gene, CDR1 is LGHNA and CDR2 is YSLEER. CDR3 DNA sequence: TGCGCCAGCAGCCAAGCTCCTACCCGGGGAAACACCATATATTTT. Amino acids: CASSQAPTRGNTIYF.

CDR3 region: CRDVGRGLPGNTIYF. For the CDR3, the DNA is TGCAGAGATGTTGGACGGGGTCTCCCTGGAAACACCATATATTTT. The chain employs TRBV29-1 and TRBJ1-3; no clear D gene. The V gene's germline CDR1 is SQVTM and CDR2 ANQGSEA. The CDR3 spans 15 residues. The full variable domain, in which reference TRBV29-1 and TRBJ1-3 provide the parts outside the CDR3, is SAVISQKPSRDICQRGTSLTIQCQVDSQVTMMFWYRQQPGQSLTLIATANQGSEATYESGFVIDKFPISRPNLTFSTLTVSNMSPEDSSIYLCRDVGRGLPGNTIYFGEGSWLTVV.